This entry concerns a single T cell receptor beta chain. This specimen comes from a study of blood T cell repertoires in COVID-19. With 0 bases removed from V and 5 bases from J, the gap between germline ends came to 11 bases. This CDR3 region has 14 residues. Germline CDR1 is SGHRS and CDR2 is YFSETQ. Repertoires were generated with immunoSEQ multiplex PCR, while TCRdb's copy carries only in-frame clones and drops some. The table records roughly 130,000 clones, around 87% of them present only once. Sequencing input: peripheral blood. This clonotype was obtained from a woman in her sixties or seventies with acute or convalescent COVID-19. The V call is TRBV5-1, the J call TRBJ1-1; D possibly corresponds to TRBD1 (6 bases). The CDR3 here is CASSLVGGRTEAFF. The DNA for the CDR3 is TGCGCCAGCAGCTTGGTTGGGGGCCGGACTGAAGCTTTCTTT.